This entry concerns a single T cell receptor beta chain. This clonotype was picked up a small number of times. Its antigen is unknown. Base quality data are lacking; no much larger clone is found one base away. The sample belongs to a study of T cells in Graves' hyperthyroidism and ophthalmopathy (dated by TCRdb to between 2017 and 2020). Describing the broader study: Peripheral blood was collected at initial diagnosis, before any treatment. TCR V-J signatures able to tell the groups apart were searched for in a discovery cohort of 95 to 100 patients, of whom approximately 40 had Graves' ophthalmopathy and under 65 had stable Graves' hyperthyroidism. Prospective prediction of ophthalmopathy was tested in an independent validation cohort of fewer than 20 hyperthyroidism patients and around 16 patients who later progressed to ophthalmopathy. The 95 to 100 discovery patients were randomly divided into training and test sets at a 7:3 ratio. In addition, the study compared T-cell repertoires in thyroid tissue and in blood from 6 or 7 Graves' hyperthyroidism patients. Once sampling was done, hyperthyroidism patients were given methimazole at a starting dose of 30 mg daily, whereas ophthalmopathy patients were given high-dose intravenous methylprednisolone. TCR Vbeta CDR3 sequencing of roughly 140 peripheral blood samples (more than 40 ophthalmopathy, 75 to 85 hyperthyroidism and about 17 progressor patients) is reported in the paper.

A patient counted as having stable Graves' hyperthyroidism if no progression to ophthalmopathy occurred over 18 months of follow-up. Hyperthyroidism patients were aged 18 to 65 years and newly diagnosed, with disease duration of less than 2 months. Any patient with an uncontrolled infection, another autoimmune disease, pregnancy or lactation was excluded. Diagnoses relied on clinical symptoms, serum thyroxine and TRAb, thyroid ultrasound and orbital computed tomography. PBMCs were separated from roughly 9.6 ml of fresh peripheral blood using Ficoll-Paque density gradient centrifugation. Total RNA was extracted with Trizol reagent, and quality was checked on an Agilent 2100 Bioanalyzer. Trimming takes 8 bases from V and 8 bases from J, and the germline ends sit 12 bases apart. The CDR3 holds 11 amino acids from the cysteine to the phenylalanine. The entry retains the CDR3 DNA only, 33 bases that are in frame from base 1. Sequences MNHNS (CDR1) and SASEGT (CDR2) are obtained from the germline V gene.

What the authors observed across the whole study: During validation, the model predicted progression to ophthalmopathy a median of about 6.3 months ahead of onset, with roughly 65% sensitivity and 72.22% specificity. Most expanded thyroid clonotypes (frequency above 0.001) were also found in blood, which suggests that blood repertoires may mirror thyroid immune responses. No statistical method was used to set the sample size in advance, and investigators knew the group allocation. Ophthalmopathy was separated from stable hyperthyroidism by a 13 V-J signature model, with roughly 88% sensitivity and 81% to 82% specificity obtained in cross-validation and 80%/75% obtained in testing.

Amplification of TCR beta CDR3 regions was carried out from RNA transcripts. The TCR CDR3 was subjected to a first round of RT-PCR using the HTBI primer set and the Qiagen OneStep RT-PCR kit. Libraries were constructed in a second round of multiplex PCR, after which size selection and purification were carried out. Sequencing of the libraries was done on an Illumina HiSeq2000 using paired-end 100 bp reads. The source study handled its data this way. SOAPnuke was used to process the raw data, throwing out any read that contained adapters or uncalled bases, had a mean Phred below 15, or lacked an exact constant-primer or identifier match. COPE v1.2.5 was used to merge the high-quality paired reads, and each unique nucleotide sequence was defined as a clonotype. Clonotypes were aligned to IMGT TRBV, TRBD and TRBJ reference segments using MiTCR v1.1. Only V-J combinations with frequency above 0.0001, covering approximately 99% of repertoires, were analysed. The TCS score was defined as the ratio of F50 (clonal expansion) to E x V (chaos), calculated using BLOSUM62-based TCRdist between CDR3 peptides within each V-J. Welch's t-statistics and random forest reduced 500 to 550 V-J features to roughly 13, which were used in a naive Bayes classifier (R e1071). The public sequencing data were trimmed at Q25 with fastp and processed into clonotypes with MiXCR by TCRdb, which kept only in-frame beta chains. Each CDR3 protein gets just one entry, which takes the most common genes and DNA from the rows behind it. TCRdb assigned the V and J calls; the authors' analysis was not used. For this sample the table gives some 460,000 distinct CDR3 sequences, of which 15% to 19% were detected only once. Clones ranked in the top ten supply 13% to 15% of the sample.

The TCR originated in a woman under 30 with Graves' hyperthyroidism. Recombination connected TRBV6-1 to TRBJ1-2, with the D gene too uncertain to name. Sequences were obtained from blood. In nucleotide form, the sequence is TGTGCCAGCCGACAAACGGGAGGCTACACCTTC. Its amino acids are CASRQTGGYTF.